These 19 T cell receptor beta chains came from one sample sequenced in a study of blood T cell repertoires in COVID-19. Produced via immunoSEQ multiplex PCR; TCRdb's table is partial and in-frame only. The sample records about 250,000 clones, around 87% being singletons. The specimen sequenced was PBMCs or T cells enriched from blood (not recorded which). The receptor source for this set is a woman aged 18-29 years who had recovered from COVID-19.

The chain's CDR3 is CASRYNDRSTEAFF. The DNA for the CDR3 is TGTGCCAGCAGATACAATGACAGGAGCACTGAAGCTTTCTTT. The chain links TRBV7-2 to TRBJ1-1, with D perhaps TRBD1 (6 bases). The ends were cut back, 6 bases at V and 4 bases at J, with 15 bases in the middle. The CDR3 length is 14 residues. Germline CDR1 is SGHTA and CDR2 is FQGNSA.

The chain combines TRBV5-1 with TRBJ1-3; 7 bases fit TRBD1. The CDR3 loop spans 16 amino acids. Germline V CDR1 and CDR2: SGHRS, YFSETQ. V shed 3 bases, J shed 0 bases, and the junction held 6 bases outside the gene matches. The CDR3 DNA follows: TGCGCCAGCAGCTGGACAGGCTTCAACTCTGGAAACACCATATATTTT. This encodes CASSWTGFNSGNTIYF.

The V call is TRBV15, the J call TRBJ2-7; TRBD1 might be the D (5 bases). Germline loops: CDR1 LNHNV, CDR2 YYDKDF (reference sequence). V lost 5 bases to trimming and J lost 2 bases, with 13 bases between them. The CDR3 runs to 14 residues. CDR3 DNA sequence: TGTGCCACCAGCCCTCGGGCAGGGCCCTACGAGCAGTACTTC. The encoded protein is CATSPRAGPYEQYF. The full variable domain, its missing parts supplied by reference TRBV15 and TRBJ2-7, is DAMVIQNPRYQVTQFGKPVTLSCSQTLNHNVMYWYQQKSSQAPKLLFHYYDKDFNNEADTPDNFQSRRPNTSFCFLDIRSPGLGDTAMYLCATSPRAGPYEQYFGPGTRLTVT.

This chain links TRBV18 with TRBJ1-6; 10 bases line up with TRBD1. The CDR3 has 15 amino acids. Germline values: CDR1 KGHSH, CDR2 LQKENI. V shed 5 bases and J 7 bases; nucleotides not matched to a gene: 5. The CDR3, as DNA: TGTGCCAGCTCAACGGGACAGGGGAAAAATTCACCCCTCCACTTT. This codes for CASSTGQGKNSPLHF.

This clone was seen a single time. This chain uses TRBV19 with TRBJ2-1; D is perhaps TRBD2 (6 bases). Trimming pared 5 bases from V and 0 bases from J, leaving 17 bases between. Per the germline V gene, CDR1 is LNHDA and CDR2 is SQIVND (reference sequence). CDR3 length: 17 residues. For the CDR3, the DNA is TGTGCCAGTAGTTTGCGGGTGTCCGGGGGCTCCTACAATGAGCAGTTCTTC. Translated, it gives CASSLRVSGGSYNEQFF.

The V and J genes are TRBV19 and TRBJ2-2, with 8 positions matching TRBD1. The CDR3 covers 17 residues. Germline assignment: CDR1 LNHDA and CDR2 SQIVND (reference sequence). V lost 1 base and J lost 10; bases outside the gene matches: 14. Here the CDR3 reads CASSIGGTGTPTPELFF. Here the CDR3 DNA reads TGTGCCAGTAGTATAGGCGGGACAGGCACCCCGACCCCGGAGCTGTTTTTT.

This chain links TRBV3-1 (or the pseudogene TRBV3-2) with TRBJ2-5, with TRBD2 matching 9 bases. CDR1 and CDR2 (germline): LGHDT, YNNKEL (reference sequence). This CDR3 region has 16 residues. The J segment lost 5 bases and the V segment lost 1 base, leaving 8 bases of the junction unmatched. The CDR3 loop reads CASSQGTSVSGETQYF. CDR3 nucleotide sequence: TGTGCCAGCAGCCAAGGGACTAGCGTCTCCGGGGAGACCCAGTACTTC.

This chain connects TRBV2 to TRBJ2-5, with D perhaps TRBD2 (6 bases). V gave up 5 bases and J gave up 5 bases, with 12 bases separating them. The CDR3 consists of 13 residues. Germline V gives CDR1 SNHLY, CDR2 FYNNEI. This chain's CDR3 is CASSRGMAETQYF. DNA for the CDR3: TGTGCCAGCAGTCGGGGGATGGCGGAGACCCAGTACTTC.

This clone appeared a single time. This chain connects TRBV5-6 to TRBJ2-2, with 11 nucleotides matching TRBD1. CDR3 size: 15 residues. J lost 7 bases, V lost 0 bases, and 2 bases had no gene match. CDR1 SGHDT and CDR2 YYEEEE come from the germline V gene. CDR3 region: CASSLGTGGIGELFF. CDR3 nucleotide sequence: TGTGCCAGCAGCTTGGGGACAGGGGGCATCGGGGAGCTGTTTTTT.

This clone was recorded only once. This rearrangement joins TRBV7-6 to TRBJ1-1, with unresolved D. V dropped 6 bases and J dropped 4 bases, with 9 bases sitting between them. The CDR3 contains 12 residues. The germline CDR1 and CDR2 sequences are SGHVS and FNYEAQ. DNA for the CDR3: TGTGCCAGCAGGAATCCAGGCACTGAAGCTTTCTTT. Translating it yields CASRNPGTEAFF.

V usage is TRBV6-5 and J usage is TRBJ2-7; the D gene is possibly TRBD2 (6 bases). The CDR3 runs to 13 residues. Germline loops: CDR1 MNHEY, CDR2 SVGAGI. Trimming shortened V by 7 bases and J by 7 bases, and 17 bases separated the two germline ends. The CDR3 spells CASTTRVAGEQYF. DNA for the CDR3: TGTGCCAGCACAACCAGGGTCGCGGGGGAGCAGTACTTC.

Regarding this clone: The same CDR3 also results from other DNA sequences found in this sample. The V gene is TRBV10-3, the J gene TRBJ1-5; D is possibly TRBD1 (6 bases). The CDR3 totals 13 residues. Germline values: CDR1 ENHRY, CDR2 SYGVKD. V was cut by 6 bases and J by 1 base, with 7 bases left in between. CDR3 DNA sequence: TGTGCCATCAGCGGACAGAGCAATCAGCCCCAGCATTTT. Translating gives CAISGQSNQPQHF.

V usage is TRBV3-1 (or the pseudogene TRBV3-2) and J usage is TRBJ1-1; D perhaps matches TRBD1 (5 bases). Germline V gives CDR1 LGHDT, CDR2 YNNKEL (reference sequence). Trimming removed 3 bases from V and 1 base from J, with 9 bases in between. The CDR3 extends over 14 amino acids. The CDR3 reads CASSHGGANTEAFF. CDR3 bases: TGTGCCAGCAGCCACGGCGGGGCGAACACTGAAGCTTTCTTT.

The V call is TRBV19, the J call TRBJ2-5; TRBD2 matches 8 bases. The J segment lost 5 bases and the V segment lost 1 base, leaving 3 bases of the junction unmatched. Germline assignment: CDR1 LNHDA and CDR2 SQIVND (reference sequence). This CDR3 comprises 14 residues. Written as DNA, the CDR3 is TGTGCCAGTAGTATAGGCGGGGGGCTTGAGACCCAGTACTTC. It encodes CASSIGGGLETQYF.

The chain joins TRBV7-9 to TRBJ1-2; 7 positions match TRBD1. There are 16 residues in the CDR3. The ends lost 6 bases at V and 3 bases at J; junction bases unmatched: 13. The germline V gene encodes CDR1 SEHNR and CDR2 FQNEAQ (reference sequence). The CDR3 DNA reads TGTGCCAGCAGTCGATTCAACCAGGGGGTGCACTATGGCTACACCTTC. Translation gives CASSRFNQGVHYGYTF.

The J gene is TRBJ2-1, the V gene TRBV5-1; 8 bases match TRBD1. The germline V gene encodes CDR1 SGHRS and CDR2 YFSETQ. The V gene end was trimmed by 3 bases and the J gene end by 8 bases; junction bases not matched to a gene: 13. The CDR3 spans 16 residues. As DNA, the CDR3 is TGCGCCAGCAGCTCGCGAACCGGGACAGGCTTTTATGAGCAGTTCTTC. It specifies CASSSRTGTGFYEQFF. Combining the CDR3 with reference TRBV5-1 and TRBJ2-1 gives the whole variable domain KAGVTQTPRYLIKTRGQQVTLSCSPISGHRSVSWYQQTPGQGLQFLFEYFSETQRNKGNFPGRFSGRQFSNSRSEMNVSTLELGDSALYLCASSSRTGTGFYEQFFGPGTRLTVL.

The chain combines TRBV19 with TRBJ1-1; 9 bases align to TRBD1. With V trimmed by 4 bases and J by 5 bases, 8 bases remained unmatched. The V gene's germline CDR1 is LNHDA and CDR2 SQIVND (reference sequence). The CDR3 spans 15 residues. The CDR3 here is CASSRQTGGRTEAFF. CDR3 coding DNA: TGTGCCAGTAGTAGACAAACAGGGGGCCGAACTGAAGCTTTCTTT.

The gene calls are TRBV27 and TRBJ1-6; D is undetermined. The V and J ends lost 3 bases and 4 bases respectively, with 16 bases between them. Germline loops: CDR1 MNHEY, CDR2 SMNVEV (reference sequence). This CDR3 has 17 residues. The CDR3 DNA reads TGTGCCAGCAGTTTTTCTACCCGATCCTTTTATAATTCACCCCTCCACTTT. Its protein is CASSFSTRSFYNSPLHF.

V is TRBV6-1 and J is TRBJ2-2, with TRBD2 identical over 10 bases. The germline gives CDR1 MNHNS, CDR2 SASEGT. After removal of 4 bases from V and 4 bases from J, the junction contained 6 bases not matched to a gene. There are 16 residues in the CDR3. The CDR3 region is CASSAYSGGPTGELFF. The CDR3 DNA is TGTGCCAGCAGTGCGTATAGCGGGGGGCCCACCGGGGAGCTGTTTTTT.